These 10 T cell receptor beta chains share one sample of origin, sequenced in a study of control samples from healthy donors and cancer patients (dated by TCRdb to the early 2020s). The method was the immunoSEQ multiplex PCR assay. TCRdb mirrors the immuneACCESS table, restricted to in-frame sequences. Some clones are absent from its copies; in checked studies, under half trace to an unresolved V gene, and the reason for the others is unknown. This sample is represented by some 64,000 clones; just over 90% of them were singletons. The ten largest clones take up 1% to 1.5% of the sample. Material: PBMCs. The receptors originated from a woman aged 45-60 years with colorectal cancer.

CDR3 amino acids: CASSEGVHSPLHF. CDR3 sequence (DNA): TGTGCCAGCAGTGAAGGGGTGCATTCACCCCTCCACTTT. V is TRBV6-1 and J is TRBJ1-6; unclear D gene. The length of the CDR3 is 13 residues. The V and J ends lost 1 base and 8 bases respectively, with 6 bases between them. Germline V gene sequence: CDR1 MNHNS, CDR2 SASEGT.

This clone has a single count. The chain links TRBV7-2 to TRBJ1-5; 8 bases are shared with TRBD1. The germline CDR1 and CDR2 sequences are SGHTA and FQGNSA. Unmatched junction bases numbered 6, after V lost 2 bases and J lost 6 bases. The CDR3 consists of 15 residues. The CDR3: CASSLTTGGRQPQHF. CDR3 in DNA: TGTGCCAGCAGCTTAACAACAGGGGGTCGTCAGCCCCAGCATTTT.

The chain employs TRBV6-5 and TRBJ1-5, with TRBD1 as a possible D gene (5 bases). CDR3 length equals 14 residues. The V end lost 7 bases, the J end lost 7 bases, and 17 bases lay between the germline ends. Germline V gene lookup returns CDR1 MNHEY and CDR2 SVGAGI. CDR3 in amino acids: CASIPGGDRQPQHF. CDR3 coding DNA: TGTGCCAGCATTCCTGGGGGGGATCGACAGCCCCAGCATTTT.

V is TRBV7-9 and J is TRBJ1-1, with TRBD1 matching over 11 bases. V gave up 5 bases and J gave up 5 bases; unmatched junction bases: 7. CDR1 is SEHNR and CDR2 is FQNEAQ in the germline V gene (reference sequence). The CDR3 is made up of 15 amino acids. The CDR3 DNA reads TGTGCCAGCAGCCCAGGGGACAGGGGGTATACTGAAGCTTTCTTT. Its translation: CASSPGDRGYTEAFF.

The chain links TRBV19 to TRBJ2-1, with 7 bases aligning to TRBD2. CDR3 length: 15 amino acids. Per germline, CDR1 LNHDA and CDR2 SQIVND (reference sequence). Losses at the gene ends were 1 base for V and 2 bases for J; bases not matched to a gene: 2. The CDR3 nucleotides read TGTGCCAGTAGTATAGGCGGGAGCCCCTACAATGAGCAGTTCTTC. Translating gives CASSIGGSPYNEQFF.

V gene TRBV19 combines with J gene TRBJ2-7, with TRBD1 matching 10 bases. CDR1 and CDR2 (germline): LNHDA, SQIVND (reference sequence). This CDR3 is 15 amino acids long. Trimming cost V 6 bases and J 5 bases; bases outside gene matches: 10. This chain's CDR3 is CASSHMDRGVNEQYF. The CDR3 region has the DNA TGTGCCAGTAGCCATATGGACAGGGGGGTCAACGAGCAGTACTTC.

The gene calls are TRBV20-1 and TRBJ1-1; 8 bases align to TRBD1. The length of the CDR3 is 11 residues. Germline V lookup: CDR1 DFQATT, CDR2 SNEGSKA (reference sequence). V lost 7 bases to trimming and J lost 7 bases; unmatched junction nucleotides: 5. CDR3 nucleotides: TGCAGTGGAGGAGACAGGGGTGAAGCTTTCTTT. Protein sequence: CSGGDRGEAFF.

V usage is TRBV14 and J usage is TRBJ1-1; the D is unclear. Looked up from germline, CDR1 is SGHDN and CDR2 is FVKESK. The length of the CDR3 is 14 residues. Trimming stripped 4 bases from V and 1 base from J, with 10 bases between. CDR3 region: CASSLPGTNTEAFF. DNA of the CDR3: TGTGCCAGCAGCCTTCCCGGTACGAACACTGAAGCTTTCTTT.

The CDR3 nucleotides read TGTGCCAGCAGCTTAGAACAGGTCAACACTGAAGCTTTCTTT. Its protein is CASSLEQVNTEAFF. The chain combines TRBV5-8 with TRBJ1-1; a weak D match, TRBD1 (5 bases). Trimming pared 2 bases from V and 2 bases from J, leaving 10 bases between. CDR1 and CDR2 (germline): SGHTS, YDEGEE. The CDR3 extends over 14 amino acids.

The V call is TRBV28, the J call TRBJ2-1; weak D call: TRBD1 (9 bases). V was shortened by 8 bases and J by 1 base, with 24 bases between the two germline ends. The CDR3 has 18 residues. In germline, CDR1 is MDHEN, CDR2 SYDVKM. CDR3 sequence (DNA): TGTGCCAGCTCCCGGGACAGGGAGGGCGGGAGGTCCTACAATGAGCAGTTCTTC. Translating gives CASSRDREGGRSYNEQFF.